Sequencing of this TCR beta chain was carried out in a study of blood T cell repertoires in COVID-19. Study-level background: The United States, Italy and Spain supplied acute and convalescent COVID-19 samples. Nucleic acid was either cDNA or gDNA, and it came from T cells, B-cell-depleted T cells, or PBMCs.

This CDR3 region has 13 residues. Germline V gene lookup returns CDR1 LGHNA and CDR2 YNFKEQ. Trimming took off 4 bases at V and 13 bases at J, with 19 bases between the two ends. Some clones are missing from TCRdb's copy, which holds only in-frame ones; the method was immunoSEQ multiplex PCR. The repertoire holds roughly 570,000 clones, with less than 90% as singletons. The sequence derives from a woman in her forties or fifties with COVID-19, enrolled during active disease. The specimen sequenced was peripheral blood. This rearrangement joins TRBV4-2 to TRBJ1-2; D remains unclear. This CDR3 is CASSPRNGDTCTF. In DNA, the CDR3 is TGTGCCAGCAGCCCCCGGAACGGGGATACGTGCACCTTC.